One sample yielded the 26 T cell receptor beta chains listed below, sequenced in a study of cytomegalovirus exposure and HLA in healthy donors. This table comes from immunoSEQ multiplex PCR, and its TCRdb copy is limited to in-frame clones, with some not included. The table records approximately 270,000 clones, roughly 90% of them present only once. Material: PBMCs. The receptors stem from a man younger than 35 in good health and CMV-seropositive.

The V call is TRBV5-1, the J call TRBJ2-1, with D possibly matching TRBD2 (6 bases). With 0 bases removed from V and 2 bases from J, the gap between germline ends came to 12 bases. CDR3 length equals 16 residues. The germline CDR1 and CDR2 sequences are SGHRS and YFSETQ. The CDR3 reads CASSLDGGRTYNEQFF. The CDR3, as DNA: TGCGCCAGCAGCTTGGATGGAGGGAGAACCTACAATGAGCAGTTCTTC.

V and J are TRBV30 and TRBJ2-1; D gene unclear. The CDR3 runs to 12 residues. Germline V gene sequence: CDR1 GTSNPN, CDR2 SVGIG (reference sequence). Trimming shortened V by 5 bases and J by 9 bases, and 14 bases separated the two germline ends. As DNA, the CDR3 is TGTGCCTGGGGCCGGGCCCCTAGTGAGCAGTTCTTC. Protein: CAWGRAPSEQFF.

This chain links TRBV5-1 with TRBJ2-1, with TRBD2 matching 13 bases. V was pared by 4 bases and J by 5 bases, with 3 bases of the junction left unmatched. CDR1 SGHRS and CDR2 YFSETQ come from the germline V gene. The CDR3 contains 15 residues. CDR3 region: CASSTGTSGNNEQFF. CDR3 DNA sequence: TGCGCCAGCAGCACGGGGACTAGCGGGAACAATGAGCAGTTCTTC.

The chain recombines TRBV20-1 with TRBJ1-2; no clear D. Germline lookup yields CDR1 DFQATT and CDR2 SNEGSKA (reference sequence). The CDR3 consists of 11 residues. Here the CDR3 DNA reads TGCAGCACCGAGTTATACGTCGGCTACACCTTC. Its translation is CSTELYVGYTF.

This rearrangement joins TRBV6-1 to TRBJ2-5; a possible D gene is TRBD1 (5 bases). Germline CDR1 MNHNS, CDR2 SASEGT. The V end lost 7 bases, the J end lost 2 bases, and 11 bases lay between the germline ends. CDR3 size: 13 residues. CDR3 amino acids: CASTTGLQETQYF. The CDR3 DNA reads as TGTGCCAGCACTACAGGCCTACAAGAGACCCAGTACTTC.

The V gene is TRBV2, the J gene TRBJ2-2; 9 bases align to TRBD2. Per the germline V gene, CDR1 is SNHLY and CDR2 is FYNNEI. J lost 7 bases, V lost 9 bases, and 15 bases had no gene match. The CDR3 is 16 amino acids. The CDR3 spells CASIPGGSGSGGELFF. In DNA, the CDR3 is TGTGCCAGTATCCCCGGGGGTAGCGGGAGTGGCGGGGAGCTGTTTTTT.

This chain links TRBV6-6 with TRBJ1-5, with D possibly matching TRBD1 (5 bases). Per the germline V gene, CDR1 is MNHNY and CDR2 is SVGAGI (reference sequence). Trimming stripped 6 bases from V and 9 bases from J, with 18 bases between. The CDR3 runs to 14 residues. The CDR3: CASSPTGEWGPQHF. The CDR3 DNA sequence: TGTGCCAGCAGCCCGACGGGGGAATGGGGGCCCCAGCATTTT.

The chain joins TRBV28 to TRBJ1-5, with a tentative D call TRBD1 (5 bases). From germline, CDR1 is MDHEN and CDR2 SYDVKM. The CDR3 loop spans 15 amino acids. Trimming cost V 4 bases and J 4 bases, with 14 bases left between them. The CDR3 is CASSSYRRANQPQHF. The CDR3 nucleotides are TGTGCCAGCAGTTCCTACAGGCGGGCAAATCAGCCCCAGCATTTT.

This rearrangement joins TRBV6-1 to TRBJ2-7, with D possibly TRBD1 on 7 matching bases. The V and J ends lost 6 bases and 1 base respectively, with 13 bases between them. This CDR3 contains 14 residues. Germline CDR1 is MNHNS and CDR2 is SASEGT. DNA for the CDR3: TGTGCCAGCAGAGGGCAGGGGGGTTCCTACGAGCAGTACTTC. It codes for CASRGQGGSYEQYF.

The chain recombines TRBV5-1 with TRBJ2-5, with TRBD2 matching 11 bases. This CDR3 region has 16 residues. Germline loops: CDR1 SGHRS, CDR2 YFSETQ. The ends lost 2 bases at V and 5 bases at J; junction bases unmatched: 8. This CDR3 is CASSFMLAGGGETQYF. The DNA of the CDR3 is TGCGCCAGCAGCTTTATGCTAGCGGGAGGTGGGGAGACCCAGTACTTC.

This clone was counted between two and nine times. This sequence joins TRBV18 and TRBJ2-1; 11 nucleotides align to TRBD2. The CDR3 sequence is 18 residues long. Germline values: CDR1 KGHSH, CDR2 LQKENI. The ends lost 3 bases at V and 4 bases at J; junction bases unmatched: 11. This CDR3 reads CASSPPGDGTSGYNEQFF. The DNA of the CDR3 is TGTGCCAGCTCACCGCCGGGGGACGGGACTAGCGGTTACAATGAGCAGTTCTTC.

This rearrangement joins TRBV7-3 to TRBJ1-1, with 8 bases that match TRBD1. The CDR3 length is 13 residues. Germline loops: CDR1 SGHTA, CDR2 FQGTGA. Losses at the gene ends were 5 bases for V and 3 bases for J; bases not matched to a gene: 2. The CDR3 bases are TGTGCCAGCAGCCCGGACAGGGACACTGAAGCTTTCTTT. Its protein product is CASSPDRDTEAFF.

J is TRBJ1-2 and V is TRBV4-1; D not certain. CDR1 and CDR2 (germline): MGHRA, YSYEKL. The CDR3 consists of 14 residues. Trimming left V 1 base short and J 5 bases short, with 11 bases between. The CDR3 nucleotides are TGCGCCAGCAGCCAAGTTCGAACAGTTTATGGCTACACCTTC. Its protein is CASSQVRTVYGYTF.

The J gene is TRBJ2-5, the V gene TRBV5-4; TRBD1 or TRBD2 may be the D gene (6 bases each). CDR1 and CDR2 from the germline V gene are SGHNT and YYREEE (reference sequence). V was pared by 4 bases and J by 0 bases, with 22 bases between. The CDR3 extends over 18 amino acids. The CDR3 loop reads CASSPGGGLARYQETQYF. The CDR3, as DNA: TGTGCCAGCAGCCCAGGAGGGGGGCTGGCCCGTTACCAAGAGACCCAGTACTTC.

The rearrangement uses TRBV30 and TRBJ2-7; D is possibly TRBD1 or TRBD2 (6 bases each). The CDR3 contains 14 residues. Trimming cost V 0 bases and J 6 bases, with 15 bases left between them. The germline V gene has CDR1 GTSNPN and CDR2 SVGIG (reference sequence). The CDR3 region is CAWSVVWGAGEQYF. As DNA, the CDR3 is TGTGCCTGGAGTGTGGTTTGGGGGGCTGGCGAGCAGTACTTC.

The chain employs TRBV7-2 and TRBJ2-1, with 10 positions matching TRBD2. Trimming cost V 1 base and J 5 bases; bases outside gene matches: 5. This CDR3 has 16 residues. The germline CDR1 and CDR2 sequences are SGHTA and FQGNSA. The CDR3 bases are TGTGCCAGCAGCTTAGTCAGCCTAGCGGGAGACAATGAGCAGTTCTTC. This sequence encodes CASSLVSLAGDNEQFF.

V is TRBV2 and J is TRBJ1-2, with TRBD1 as a possible D gene (5 bases). V lost 7 bases and J 0 bases, leaving 9 bases between the germline ends. The CDR3 is 13 residues long. Germline V gene sequence: CDR1 SNHLY, CDR2 FYNNEI. CDR3 amino acids: CASTRTTNYGYTF. The CDR3 DNA reads as TGTGCCAGCACCAGGACAACTAACTATGGCTACACCTTC. Filled out from reference TRBV2 and TRBJ1-2, the complete variable domain reads EPEVTQTPSHQVTQMGQEVILRCVPISNHLYFYWYRQILGQKVEFLVSFYNNEISEKSEIFDDQFSVERPDGSNFTLKIRSTKLEDSAMYFCASTRTTNYGYTFGSGTRLTVV.

V and J are TRBV6-7 and TRBJ2-7; no clear D. TRBV6-7 is placed among ORFs of uncertain function. Trimming left V 1 base short and J 5 bases short, with 0 bases between. This CDR3 has 10 amino acids. The CDR3 loop is CASSYYEQYF. The DNA for the CDR3 is TGTGCCAGCAGTTACTACGAGCAGTACTTC.

This clone was observed at least ten times. The rearrangement joins TRBV6-1 to TRBJ1-1; no reliable D call. V was shortened by 0 bases and J by 2 bases, with 7 bases between the two germline ends. CDR3 size: 14 residues. Germline CDR1 reads MNHNS; CDR2 reads SASEGT. The CDR3 region has the DNA TGTGCCAGCAGTGAAGCGGATGGAAACACTGAAGCTTTCTTT. Amino acid sequence: CASSEADGNTEAFF.

The CDR3: CASSLGQGAYEQYF. DNA for the CDR3: TGTGCCAGCAGTTTGGGACAGGGGGCTTACGAGCAGTACTTC. This chain links TRBV28 with TRBJ2-7; 12 positions match TRBD1. Trimming took 3 bases from V and 4 from J; bases not matched to a gene: 1. The CDR3 is 14 residues long. Germline V gene lookup returns CDR1 MDHEN and CDR2 SYDVKM. The whole variable domain, remainder taken from reference TRBV28 and TRBJ2-7, is DVKVTQSSRYLVKRTGEKVFLECVQDMDHENMFWYRQDPGLGLRLIYFSYDVKMKEKGDIPEGYSVSREKKERFSLILESASTNQTSMYLCASSLGQGAYEQYFGPGTRLTVT.

V gene TRBV6-4 combines with J gene TRBJ2-1; 8 nucleotides align to TRBD2. This CDR3 spans 16 amino acids. Germline V CDR1 and CDR2: MRHNA, SNTAGT. The trim removed 2 bases at V and 5 bases at J, leaving 8 bases unmatched. The CDR3, as DNA: TGTGCCAGCAGTGACATAGCGGGAACGGGTCACAATGAGCAGTTCTTC. This gives the protein CASSDIAGTGHNEQFF.

The sample holds one count of this clone. The CDR3 loop reads CASSVAAVTGNTIYF. As DNA, the CDR3 is TGTGCCAGCAGCGTAGCGGCAGTGACTGGAAACACCATATATTTT. The rearrangement links TRBV9 to TRBJ1-3, with D uncertain. This CDR3 contains 15 residues. CDR1 and CDR2 from the germline V gene are SGDLS and YYNGEE. V was cut by 0 bases and J by 2 bases, with 9 bases left in between.

V and J are TRBV5-4 and TRBJ2-7, with D unclear. Germline loops: CDR1 SGHNT, CDR2 YYREEE (reference sequence). CDR3 length equals 11 residues. V was pared by 5 bases and J by 9 bases, with 12 bases between. Here the CDR3 DNA reads TGTGCCAGCAGTTCGTCAAAGGTGCAGTACTTC. Its protein is CASSSSKVQYF.

The rearrangement uses TRBV9 and TRBJ2-1; possible D gene TRBD2, 6 bases. Trimming shortened V by 2 bases and J by 3 bases, and 9 bases separated the two germline ends. Germline assignment: CDR1 SGDLS and CDR2 YYNGEE. The CDR3 sequence is 14 residues long. This chain's CDR3 is CASSVGTDYNEQFF. In nucleotides, the CDR3 is TGTGCCAGCAGCGTCGGGACTGACTACAATGAGCAGTTCTTC.

The chain joins TRBV2 to TRBJ1-2; TRBD1 is a possible D gene (6 bases). This CDR3 region has 14 residues. Germline CDR1 is SNHLY and CDR2 is FYNNEI. V dropped 6 bases and J dropped 7 bases, with 18 bases sitting between them. CDR3: CASSWETGWAGYTF. The CDR3 bases are TGTGCCAGCAGCTGGGAGACAGGTTGGGCTGGCTACACCTTC.

The rearrangement uses TRBV19 and TRBJ2-6, with D possibly being TRBD1 (6 bases). Germline CDR1 LNHDA, CDR2 SQIVND (reference sequence). This CDR3 contains 17 residues. The V end was cut by 4 bases, the J end by 0 bases, with 13 bases between. The CDR3: CASSRQVLSSGANVLTF. DNA of the CDR3: TGTGCCAGTAGTAGACAGGTCTTAAGCTCTGGGGCCAACGTCCTGACTTTC.